This T cell receptor (beta chain) is from a study of monozygotic twins with inflammatory bowel disease. Comment on this clonotype: No antigen is known for it.

TCRdb derives one entry per CDR3 protein from the 5' RACE reads, leaving out DNA. Recorded for this sample: hundreds of thousands of distinct CDR3 sequences. Study-wide points: IBD patients shared fewer clonotypes with others than healthy twins, especially with disease activity. Using the inverse Simpson index, IBD patients had lower TCRbeta diversity than healthy co-twins.

The authors drew more than 2 ml of blood from each donor. Sequenced sample: blood. The sequence was collected from a human donor with ulcerative colitis or Crohn's disease, or a healthy co-twin of an affected twin (not recorded which).

The CDR3 loop is CASKGLNTDTQYF. The gene calls are TRBV19 and TRBJ2-3. Germline V gene lookup returns CDR1 LNHDA and CDR2 SQIVND (reference sequence). This CDR3 has 13 residues. Combining the CDR3 with reference TRBV19 and TRBJ2-3 gives the whole variable domain DGGITQSPKYLFRKEGQNVTLSCEQNLNHDAMYWYRQDPGQGLRLIYYSQIVNDFQKGDIAEGYSVSREKKESFPLTVTSAQKNPTAFYLCASKGLNTDTQYFGPGTRLTVL.